One sample yielded the 13 T cell receptor beta chains listed below, sequenced in a study of OX40 agonist ivuxolimab in advanced cancers. TCRdb keeps only in-frame clones here, not all; method: immunoSEQ multiplex PCR. The top ten hold about 15% of the sample, which has about 71,000 clones, roughly nine tenths seen once. Specimen: CD4+ or CD8+ T cells sorted from blood, collected in a trial of the OX40 agonist ivuxolimab. Every receptor here comes from an adult with an advanced solid tumor such as melanoma, head and neck, liver or kidney cancer.

The chain combines TRBV18 with TRBJ1-4, with 8 bases aligning to TRBD1. Germline CDR1 is KGHSH and CDR2 is LQKENI. V shed 2 bases, J shed 8 bases, and the junction held 10 bases outside the gene matches. This CDR3 spans 16 amino acids. The CDR3 DNA reads TGTGCCAGCTCACCAGGAGGACAGGGATTAAAAGAAAAACTGTTTTTT. Residues: CASSPGGQGLKEKLFF.

This clone was seen only once. The V call is TRBV27, the J call TRBJ2-2; no clear D. The germline V gene has CDR1 MNHEY and CDR2 SMNVEV (reference sequence). V was cut by 2 bases and J by 6 bases, with 13 bases left in between. The CDR3 length is 15 residues. CDR3 region: CASSLAKFLPGELFF. The DNA of the CDR3 is TGTGCCAGCAGTTTAGCCAAGTTCTTGCCCGGGGAGCTGTTTTTT.

This clone has more than one count but fewer than ten. The chain has TRBV10-3 and TRBJ2-7; 10 positions agree with TRBD2. Germline V gives CDR1 ENHRY, CDR2 SYGVKD. The CDR3 covers 15 residues. V lost 0 bases and J lost 2; bases outside the gene matches: 1. The CDR3 nucleotides read TGTGCCATCAGTGAGTCGGGGACTAGCGCCTACGAGCAGTACTTC. This sequence encodes CAISESGTSAYEQYF.

Worth noting for this clone: The junction and the germline gene differ at one end; a read error may be behind it. The chain is built from TRBV27 and TRBJ2-2, with a possible D match to TRBD2 (5 bases). The CDR3 sequence is 12 residues long. From germline, CDR1 is MNHEY and CDR2 SMNVEV (reference sequence). The CDR3 nucleotides read TGTGCCAGCAGTTTAGAACACCGGGGAGCTGTTTTT. Its translation: CASSLEHRGAVF.

The chain carries TRBV29-1 and TRBJ1-4; D ambiguous. The CDR3 is 13 amino acids. Trimming shortened V by 5 bases and J by 1 base, and 8 bases separated the two germline ends. CDR1 and CDR2 (germline): SQVTM, ANQGSEA. The CDR3 DNA follows: TGCAGCGTTCTAGGGTTAACTAATGAAAAACTGTTTTTT. Its protein product is CSVLGLTNEKLFF.

The sample holds a few counts of this clone. This rearrangement joins TRBV7-3 to TRBJ2-3; 10 nucleotides align to TRBD2. Germline lookup yields CDR1 SGHTA and CDR2 FQGTGA. There are 15 residues in the CDR3. V trimming: 5 bases; J trimming: 2 bases; junction bases outside the gene matches: 4. CDR3 sequence: CASSPGTSATDTQYF. In DNA form, the CDR3 reads TGTGCCAGCAGCCCTGGGACTAGCGCCACAGATACGCAGTATTTT.

V is TRBV7-3 and J is TRBJ2-3, with D maybe TRBD1 (5 bases). The CDR3 has 17 residues. Deletions cut 2 bases from V and 2 bases from J, with 17 bases between. CDR1 SGHTA and CDR2 FQGTGA come from the germline V gene. CDR3 bases: TGTGCCAGCAGCTTAGACTCTTGGAAGGGGTACACAGATACGCAGTATTTT. Encoded protein: CASSLDSWKGYTDTQYF.

The rearrangement uses TRBV4-1 and TRBJ1-2; tentative D call: TRBD1 (5 bases). The CDR3 is 16 amino acids. Trimming removed 4 bases from V and 0 bases from J, with 15 bases in between. The germline V gene has CDR1 MGHRA and CDR2 YSYEKL. In DNA, the CDR3 is TGCGCCAGCAGCCCGACTACAGGTTTAGCTAACTATGGCTACACCTTC. This translates into CASSPTTGLANYGYTF.

The chain links TRBV10-3 to TRBJ2-3, with 8 bases fitting TRBD1. J gave up 5 bases and V 3 bases, and 7 bases lay outside the gene matches. The CDR3 is made up of 15 amino acids. The germline V gene has CDR1 ENHRY and CDR2 SYGVKD. CDR3 DNA sequence: TGTGCCATCAGTGACGTGGACAGGGATAAAGATACGCAGTATTTT. It is translated as CAISDVDRDKDTQYF.

The rearrangement links TRBV29-1 to TRBJ1-2; a weak D match, TRBD1 (5 bases). V shed 3 bases and J shed 0 bases, with 26 bases lying between them. The CDR3 totals 19 residues. Germline-derived CDR1 and CDR2 are SQVTM and ANQGSEA. The CDR3 spells CSVDALTRDGEVANYGYTF. The CDR3 DNA reads as TGCAGCGTTGACGCGTTGACTCGGGACGGGGAGGTCGCTAACTATGGCTACACCTTC.

The rearrangement links TRBV4-1 to TRBJ2-7, with D perhaps matching TRBD1 (5 bases). Trimming cost V 2 bases and J 3 bases, with 17 bases left between them. There are 16 residues in the CDR3. Per the germline V gene, CDR1 is MGHRA and CDR2 is YSYEKL. The CDR3 coding sequence is TGCGCCAGCAGCCAACTGACAGCTACTAACCGCTACGAGCAGTACTTC. It encodes CASSQLTATNRYEQYF.

The J gene is TRBJ2-1, the V gene TRBV27; unclear D gene. The CDR3 has 13 amino acids. CDR1 is MNHEY, CDR2 SMNVEV, per germline (reference sequence). Trimming removed 7 bases at V and 4 bases at J, with 11 bases between. The CDR3: CASKKDGYNEQFF. CDR3 DNA: TGTGCCAGCAAGAAGGACGGTTACAATGAGCAGTTCTTC.

The chain carries TRBV6-6 and TRBJ2-7; 10 nucleotides align to TRBD2. Germline trimming cut 4 bases from V and 6 bases from J; bases unmatched to any gene: 3. The CDR3 length is 13 residues. Germline loops: CDR1 MNHNY, CDR2 SVGAGI (reference sequence). The CDR3 loop reads CASSSLAGGEQYF. CDR3 nucleotides: TGTGCCAGCAGTTCCTTAGCGGGAGGCGAGCAGTACTTC.